The 20 T cell receptor beta chains below were found in one sample sequenced in a study of cytomegalovirus exposure and HLA in healthy donors. Primers included in the PCR were 60 Vbeta and 13 Jbeta primers. Using immunoSEQ multiplex PCR, the repertoire was profiled, and TCRdb retains in-frame clones only, with some absent. The data hold about 160,000 clones, with around 60% observed a single time. Sequencing input: PBMCs. The receptor set was obtained from a woman aged 60-75 years in good health and CMV-seropositive.

The V call is TRBV19, the J call TRBJ2-1; 9 bases line up with TRBD2. The CDR3 is 15 residues long. The ends lost 5 bases at V and 4 bases at J; junction bases unmatched: 6. In germline, CDR1 is LNHDA, CDR2 SQIVND (reference sequence). The CDR3 loop is CASSAGLAQYNEQFF. The CDR3 DNA is TGTGCCAGTAGTGCAGGACTAGCGCAATACAATGAGCAGTTCTTC.

The V and J genes are TRBV6-5 and TRBJ2-5; D is possibly TRBD2 (6 bases). Germline loops: CDR1 MNHEY, CDR2 SVGAGI. The CDR3 sequence is 14 residues long. V lost 4 bases, J lost 7 bases, and 16 bases lay in between. CDR3 nucleotide sequence: TGTGCCAGCAGTTTGGGAGGCTGGGTGGGGACCCAGTACTTC. It translates to CASSLGGWVGTQYF.

The V and J genes are TRBV5-8 and TRBJ2-2; 10 bases align to TRBD2. The germline gives CDR1 SGHTS, CDR2 YDEGEE. V trimming: 4 bases; J trimming: 0 bases; junction bases outside the gene matches: 3. This CDR3 spans 16 amino acids. The CDR3 sequence: CASSRTSGANTGELFF. CDR3 DNA: TGTGCCAGCAGCCGAACTAGCGGGGCGAACACCGGGGAGCTGTTTTTT.

Turning to this clone: In the same sample, other DNA sequences code for this CDR3. CDR3 residues: CASSSTGGGQPQHF. The CDR3 DNA follows: TGTGCCAGTAGTAGTACGGGGGGAGGTCAGCCCCAGCATTTT. The chain links TRBV19 to TRBJ1-5; TRBD1 is a possible D gene (5 bases). This CDR3 is built from 14 residues. V lost 4 bases and J lost 6, with 13 bases in between. Germline lookup yields CDR1 LNHDA and CDR2 SQIVND (reference sequence).

This clone was recorded only once. This chain connects TRBV5-6 to TRBJ1-2; 7 positions match TRBD1. Germline CDR1 SGHDT, CDR2 YYEEEE. Unmatched junction bases numbered 10, after V lost 1 base and J lost 4 bases. The CDR3 has 16 amino acids. CDR3 in DNA: TGTGCCAGCAGCTTGTGGAGCGGCCAGGGGGGCTATGGCTACACCTTC. As protein: CASSLWSGQGGYGYTF.

The chain uses TRBV9 and TRBJ1-5; possibly TRBD1 for D (6 bases). The V gene's germline CDR1 is SGDLS and CDR2 YYNGEE. CDR3 length equals 14 residues. Between the trimmed V and J ends, which lost 3 bases and 6 bases, there was a span of 13 bases. In DNA form, the CDR3 reads TGTGCCAGCAGCGCCACAGGGAGAGGTCAGCCCCAGCATTTT. This codes for CASSATGRGQPQHF.

This sequence joins TRBV29-1 and TRBJ2-2; a possible D gene is TRBD1 (5 bases). The CDR3 has 14 residues. Per the germline V gene, CDR1 is SQVTM and CDR2 is ANQGSEA. V was shortened by 2 bases and J by 6 bases, with 13 bases between the two germline ends. CDR3 sequence: CSVEYQGLPGELFF. The CDR3 DNA reads TGCAGCGTTGAATACCAGGGTTTGCCCGGGGAGCTGTTTTTT.

The gene calls are TRBV5-1 and TRBJ2-5; D call uncertain. The J call is uncertain, as TRBJ2-7 better fits the DNA end. The CDR3 totals 14 residues. The V gene's germline CDR1 is SGHRS and CDR2 YFSETQ. The CDR3 sequence is CASSLASSSYEQYF. CDR3 DNA: TGCGCCAGCAGCTTGGCCTCGAGCTCCTACGAGCAGTACTTC.

V gene TRBV7-6 combines with J gene TRBJ1-2; TRBD1 agrees at 8 bases. The CDR3 contains 15 residues. Per germline, CDR1 SGHVS and CDR2 FNYEAQ. Trimming cost V 1 base and J 8 bases; bases outside gene matches: 9. The CDR3 DNA follows: TGTGCCAGCAGCTTAGAGGGGGACGGACAGGGAGGCTACACCTTC. This sequence encodes CASSLEGDGQGGYTF.

The J gene is TRBJ1-1, the V gene TRBV6-1, with D possibly being TRBD1 (5 bases). Trimming pared 4 bases from V and 0 bases from J, leaving 9 bases between. Germline V CDR1 and CDR2: MNHNS, SASEGT. The CDR3 is made up of 14 amino acids. CDR3 residues: CASSVGGVNTEAFF. CDR3 nucleotide sequence: TGTGCCAGCAGTGTGGGGGGGGTGAACACTGAAGCTTTCTTT.

The V gene is TRBV6-5, the J gene TRBJ2-7; 7 nucleotides match TRBD1. This CDR3 is built from 14 residues. The ends lost 7 bases at V and 2 bases at J; junction bases unmatched: 8. Germline V gives CDR1 MNHEY, CDR2 SVGAGI. In nucleotides, the CDR3 is TGTGCCAGCACTCGCCAGGGACAGCCCTACGAGCAGTACTTC. It yields the protein CASTRQGQPYEQYF.

J is TRBJ2-5 and V is TRBV5-5, with D perhaps TRBD2 (6 bases). This CDR3 region has 14 residues. Germline CDR1 is SGHKS and CDR2 is YYEKEE (reference sequence). V dropped 5 bases and J dropped 1 base, with 12 bases sitting between them. CDR3 in amino acids: CASRAGQAQETQYF. The CDR3 bases are TGTGCCAGCAGGGCGGGGCAGGCCCAAGAGACCCAGTACTTC.

J is TRBJ1-2 and V is TRBV30; D gene uncertain. V was cut by 4 bases and J by 5 bases, with 11 bases left in between. The CDR3 runs to 12 residues. The germline gives CDR1 GTSNPN, CDR2 SVGIG (reference sequence). The CDR3 spells CAWNGGRYGYTF. The CDR3 DNA reads TGTGCCTGGAACGGCGGCCGGTATGGCTACACCTTC.

This clone appeared a few times. The chain joins TRBV19 to TRBJ2-1, with TRBD2 as a possible D gene (5 bases). This CDR3 is 14 amino acids long. Germline V CDR1 and CDR2: LNHDA, SQIVND (reference sequence). V shed 6 bases and J shed 5 bases, with 14 bases lying between them. The CDR3 protein is CASRSDFQNNEQFF. The CDR3 DNA is TGTGCCAGTAGATCGGACTTTCAGAACAATGAGCAGTTCTTC.

The rearrangement links TRBV10-3 to TRBJ2-3; TRBD2 aligns across 7 bases. J was trimmed by 2 bases and V by 4 bases; bases with no gene match: 6. The CDR3 extends over 15 amino acids. Germline CDR1 and CDR2: ENHRY and SYGVKD. The DNA for the CDR3 is TGTGCCATCAGTGTGGGGCTAGCGGTCACAGATACGCAGTATTTT. Protein product: CAISVGLAVTDTQYF.

J is TRBJ1-4 and V is TRBV15, with D possibly matching TRBD1 (6 bases). The CDR3 sequence is 17 residues long. Trimming took 0 bases from V and 8 from J, leaving 19 bases between them. Germline V gene lookup returns CDR1 LNHNV and CDR2 YYDKDF (reference sequence). The CDR3 region has the DNA TGTGCCACCAGCAGAGATGTGGGGGGGGCGCTTAAAGAAAAACTGTTTTTT. It yields the protein CATSRDVGGALKEKLFF.

The rearrangement joins TRBV5-1 to TRBJ2-1, with TRBD2 identical over 13 bases. After removal of 4 bases from V and 12 bases from J, the junction contained 10 bases not matched to a gene. This CDR3 is 15 amino acids long. Germline CDR1 is SGHRS and CDR2 is YFSETQ. The CDR3 sequence is CASSLRTSGSGGQFF. The CDR3 bases are TGCGCCAGCAGCCTGAGGACTAGCGGGAGCGGGGGGCAGTTCTTC. Combining the CDR3 with reference TRBV5-1 and TRBJ2-1 gives the whole variable domain KAGVTQTPRYLIKTRGQQVTLSCSPISGHRSVSWYQQTPGQGLQFLFEYFSETQRNKGNFPGRFSGRQFSNSRSEMNVSTLELGDSALYLCASSLRTSGSGGQFFGPGTRLTVL.

The CDR3 sequence: CASSLVGGWETQYF. The CDR3 nucleotides read TGTGCCAGCAGCTTAGTAGGAGGGTGGGAGACCCAGTACTTC. The V and J genes are TRBV7-6 and TRBJ2-5; a weak D match, TRBD2 (6 bases). The V end was cut by 1 base, the J end by 5 bases, with 11 bases between. This CDR3 comprises 14 residues. Germline V lookup: CDR1 SGHVS, CDR2 FNYEAQ.

The chain joins TRBV5-4 to TRBJ2-2, with 8 bases aligning to TRBD1. V shed 2 bases and J 7 bases; nucleotides not matched to a gene: 1. The CDR3 sequence is 13 residues long. Per germline, CDR1 SGHNT and CDR2 YYREEE (reference sequence). The CDR3 DNA reads as TGTGCCAGCAGCTTTACAGGGGGCGGGGAGCTGTTTTTT. This encodes CASSFTGGGELFF. The variable domain in full, completed from reference TRBV5-4 and TRBJ2-2, reads ETGVTQSPTHLIKTRGQQVTLRCSSQSGHNTVSWYQQALGQGPQFIFQYYREEENGRGNFPPRFSGLQFPNYSSELNVNALELDDSALYLCASSFTGGGELFFGEGSRLTVL.

The rearrangement uses TRBV7-8 and TRBJ2-7; tentatively, D is TRBD1 (6 bases). Trimming cost V 5 bases and J 3 bases, with 14 bases left between them. Germline CDR1 is SGHVS and CDR2 is FQNEAQ. This CDR3 is 14 amino acids long. The DNA of the CDR3 is TGTGCCAGCAGCCTGGCCGGGACAATCTACGAGCAGTACTTC. Protein sequence: CASSLAGTIYEQYF.